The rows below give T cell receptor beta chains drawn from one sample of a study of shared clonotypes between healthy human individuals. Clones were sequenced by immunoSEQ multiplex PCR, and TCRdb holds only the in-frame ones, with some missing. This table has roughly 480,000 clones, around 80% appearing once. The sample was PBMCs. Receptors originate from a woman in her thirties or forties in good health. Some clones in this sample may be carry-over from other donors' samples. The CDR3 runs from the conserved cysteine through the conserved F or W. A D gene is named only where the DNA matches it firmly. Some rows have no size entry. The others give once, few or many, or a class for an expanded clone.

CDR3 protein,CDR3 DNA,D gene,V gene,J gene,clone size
CASSFSGGAYNEQFF,TGTGCCAGCAGTTTTAGCGGGGGGGCCTACAATGAGCAGTTCTTC,-,TRBV21-1,TRBJ2-1,-
CASSSTGARTDTQYF,TGTGCCAGCAGCTCCACAGGGGCTAGGACAGATACGCAGTATTTT,TRBD1,TRBV7-3,TRBJ2-3,-
CASSPRGGSNTEAFF,TGTGCCAGCAGCCCCAGGGGGGGGTCCAACACTGAAGCTTTCTTT,TRBD1,TRBV7-2,TRBJ1-1,-
CASSLEGEPFNEQFF,TGCGCCAGCAGCTTGGAGGGGGAGCCATTCAATGAGCAGTTCTTC,-,TRBV5-1,TRBJ2-1,-
CASSLGAPGYTDTQYF,TGTGCCAGCAGCTTAGGGGCCCCAGGGTACACAGATACGCAGTATTTT,-,TRBV7-9,TRBJ2-3,-
CASSFASGGLGELFF,TGTGCCAGCAGTTTCGCTAGCGGGGGATTGGGGGAGCTGTTTTTT,TRBD2,TRBV28,TRBJ2-2,-
CASSPQRESLEQFF,TGTGCCAGTAGTCCCCAGCGGGAGTCGCTTGAGCAGTTCTTC,TRBD2,TRBV19,TRBJ2-1,once
CASSHLGLAPGEQYF,TGTGCCAGCAGCCACTTGGGACTAGCTCCGGGCGAGCAGTACTTC,TRBD2,TRBV7-2,TRBJ2-7,-
CASSPTAGTSGTYEQYF,TGCGCCAGCAGCCCGACCGCCGGGACTAGCGGGACCTACGAGCAGTACTTC,TRBD2,TRBV4-1,TRBJ2-7,-
CASSLSEGHTDTQYF,TGTGCCAGCAGTTTATCGGAGGGCCACACAGATACGCAGTATTTT,-,TRBV27,TRBJ2-3,few
CASSLGSIPYGYTF,TGTGCCAGCAGCTTAGGGTCAATACCCTATGGCTACACCTTC,-,TRBV7-2,TRBJ1-2,-
CASSLYPPGPEGEQYF,TGTGCCAGCAGCTTATACCCCCCGGGGCCGGAGGGCGAGCAGTACTTC,-,TRBV7-2,TRBJ2-7,many
CASSYVGGSYEQYF,TGTGCCAGCAGTTACGTTGGCGGGAGCTACGAGCAGTACTTC,TRBD2,TRBV6-5,TRBJ2-7,-
CASSYEAGSYEQYF,TGTGCCAGCAGTTACGAAGCAGGATCCTACGAGCAGTACTTC,-,TRBV6-6,TRBJ2-7,-
CASSPTGRPTGELFF,TGTGCCAGCAGCCCCACCGGCAGGCCGACCGGGGAGCTGTTTTTT,-,TRBV2,TRBJ2-2,few
CASSWDRGDEQYF,TGTGCCAGCTCATGGGACAGGGGAGACGAGCAGTACTTC,TRBD1,TRBV18,TRBJ2-7,once
CASSLLGFGANPNYGYTF,TGCGCCAGCAGCTTGTTGGGTTTTGGGGCGAACCCTAACTATGGCTACACCTTC,-,TRBV5-1,TRBJ1-2,-
CASSFLDTQYF,TGCGCCAGCAGCTTTCTGGATACGCAGTATTTT,-,TRBV5-1,TRBJ2-3,-
CASWTGNSNQPQHF,TGTGCCAGTTGGACAGGGAATAGCAATCAGCCCCAGCATTTT,TRBD1,TRBV7-2,TRBJ1-5,-
CASADISTDTQYF,TGTGCCAGCGCCGACATAAGCACAGATACGCAGTATTTT,-,TRBV6-5,TRBJ2-3,once
CAWSVQLANVLTF,TGTGCCTGGAGTGTACAACTAGCCAACGTCCTGACTTTC,-,TRBV30,TRBJ2-6,-
CATRTRTYEQYF,TGTGCCACGAGGACTAGAACCTACGAGCAGTACTTC,TRBD2,TRBV7-8,TRBJ2-7,-
CASSFSGTSGRAQYF,TGTGCCAGCAGCTTTTCTGGGACTAGCGGGAGGGCGCAGTACTTC,TRBD2,TRBV5-4,TRBJ2-7,once
CASSRKGGDQETQYF,TGTGCCAGCTCCCGAAAGGGGGGCGACCAAGAGACCCAGTACTTC,-,TRBV18,TRBJ2-5,-
CARSGSSYNEQFF,TGTGCAAGGTCCGGGAGCTCCTACAATGAGCAGTTCTTC,-,TRBV30,TRBJ2-1,once
CSVSGQGLRRNTIYF,TGCAGCGTATCCGGACAGGGACTTCGGAGAAACACCATATATTTT,TRBD1,TRBV29-1,TRBJ1-3,-
CASTRSLVTGAPSF,TGTGCCAGCACCCGGTCCCTCGTTACGGGCGCGCCCTCTTTC,-,TRBV6-1,TRBJ2-7,-
CASSVEGGKLSGNTIYF,TGTGCCAGCAGCGTAGAGGGGGGAAAACTCTCTGGAAACACCATATATTTT,-,TRBV9,TRBJ1-3,few
CASSLGGVPQETQYF,TGTGCCAGCAGCTTGGGAGGAGTTCCCCAAGAGACCCAGTACTTC,-,TRBV11-2,TRBJ2-5,-
CASSLDRDGEQYF,TGTGCCAGCAGCTTAGACAGGGACGGCGAGCAGTACTTC,TRBD1,TRBV2,TRBJ2-7,-
CATRDRGQQPQHF,TGTGCCACCCGGGACAGGGGGCAACAGCCCCAGCATTTT,TRBD1,TRBV2,TRBJ1-5,-
CASSPGGPWDYGYTF,TGTGCCAGCAGCCCGGGGGGGCCTTGGGACTATGGCTACACCTTC,-,TRBV9,TRBJ1-2,few
CASSLGLAGGGELFF,TGTGCCAGCAGCTTGGGACTAGCGGGAGGAGGGGAGCTGTTTTTT,TRBD2,TRBV5-4,TRBJ2-2,once
CASRPGREFDEQYF,TGTGCCAGCCGTCCGGGGCGGGAGTTCGACGAGCAGTACTTC,TRBD2,TRBV6-5,TRBJ2-7,-
CASSIWGNEQYF,TGTGCCAGTAGTATCTGGGGAAACGAGCAGTACTTC,-,TRBV19,TRBJ2-7,-
CASSLRQGHYEQYF,TGTGCCAGCAGCCTCCGACAGGGGCACTACGAGCAGTACTTC,TRBD1,TRBV4-2,TRBJ2-7,-
CATQPGQGISYEQYF,TGTGCCACGCAACCGGGACAGGGTATTTCCTACGAGCAGTACTTC,TRBD1,TRBV19,TRBJ2-7,-
CASSWSRGDTGELFF,TGCGCCAGCAGCTGGTCCCGGGGGGACACCGGGGAGCTGTTTTTT,TRBD2,TRBV5-1,TRBJ2-2,-
CASSLFSGRAETQYF,TGTGCCAGCAGCTTGTTTAGCGGGAGAGCTGAGACCCAGTACTTC,TRBD2,TRBV5-6,TRBJ2-5,-